This TCR beta chain is from a study of blood T cell repertoires in COVID-19. In the study overall: Both acute and convalescent COVID-19 samples were obtained from the United States, Italy and Spain. PBMCs, B-cell-depleted T cells, or T cells were the source of the cDNA or gDNA that made up the material.

Recruited during active infection, patients (from Seattle) were subsequently followed longitudinally. Under the authors' procedure: The assay estimated nucleated cells by amplifying reference gene primers. The assay was immunoSEQ multiplex PCR, and TCRdb's table has in-frame clones only and misses some. The V and J calls and the clone size are those of that table, but D and trimming were determined from the DNA. In the table there are around 46,000 clones, about 90% of which are singletons. Germline V gene sequence: CDR1 SNHLY, CDR2 FYNNEI. V shed 4 bases and J shed 0 bases, with 10 bases lying between them. The CDR3 spans 14 residues.

The source of this sequence is a woman aged 80 or over with COVID-19, enrolled during active disease. The chain is built from TRBV2 and TRBJ2-7, with D tentatively TRBD1 (6 bases). The sample consisted of peripheral blood. The CDR3 here is CASSAQGSSYEQYF. The CDR3 coding sequence is TGTGCCAGCAGTGCACAGGGCAGCTCCTACGAGCAGTACTTC.